This is a list of T cell receptor beta chains from one sample in a study of T-cell reconstitution after alpha-beta-depleted transplantation in children. MiXCR, run by TCRdb on the PCR reads, gives a single entry per CDR3 protein. The sample consists of about 610,000 distinct CDR3 sequences, approximately 10% of them appearing once. The sequencing used PBMCs from the stem cell graft donor, collected from the stem cell graft. These receptors all stem from a human donor who donated a stem cell graft to a child with acute myeloid leukemia. CDR3s include the opening cysteine and the closing phenylalanine or tryptophan. D genes are given only for firm matches. Expanded clones get a size class; other rows say once, few or many, or leave the size out.

clone size: -; D gene: TRBD2; J gene: TRBJ2-2; V gene: TRBV6-5; CDR3 protein: CASSSVMGLAAGELFF; CDR3 DNA: TGTGCCAGCAGTTCCGTAATGGGACTAGCGGCCGGGGAGCTGTTTTTT
clone size: -; D gene: -; J gene: TRBJ2-3; V gene: TRBV5-8; CDR3 protein: CASSLAGLGDTQYF; CDR3 DNA: TGTGCCAGCAGCTTGGCAGGACTTGGGGATACGCAGTATTTT
clone size: many; D gene: TRBD2; J gene: TRBJ2-7; V gene: TRBV5-1; CDR3 protein: CASSPQGASGGSYEQYF; CDR3 DNA: TGCGCCAGCAGCCCCCAGGGTGCTAGCGGGGGCTCCTACGAGCAGTACTTC
clone size: -; D gene: TRBD1; J gene: TRBJ1-3; V gene: TRBV7-9; CDR3 protein: CASSAIDDRGKGNTIYF; CDR3 DNA: TGTGCCAGCAGCGCCATAGACGACAGGGGGAAAGGAAACACCATATATTTT
clone size: few; D gene: TRBD2; J gene: TRBJ2-4; V gene: TRBV20-1; CDR3 protein: CSATSGRENIQYF; CDR3 DNA: TGCAGTGCGACTAGCGGGAGGGAGAACATTCAGTACTTC
clone size: -; D gene: -; J gene: TRBJ1-5; V gene: TRBV28; CDR3 protein: CASSPLGGDQPQHF; CDR3 DNA: TGTGCCAGCAGTCCTTTGGGCGGGGATCAGCCCCAGCATTTT
clone size: few; D gene: -; J gene: TRBJ2-5; V gene: TRBV5-1; CDR3 protein: CASSPGRSETQYF; CDR3 DNA: TGCGCCAGCAGCCCCGGGAGATCAGAGACCCAGTACTTC
clone size: -; D gene: -; J gene: TRBJ1-2; V gene: TRBV18; CDR3 protein: CASSPPAIHGYTF; CDR3 DNA: TGTGCCAGCTCACCACCGGCGATACATGGCTACACCTTC
clone size: -; D gene: TRBD2; J gene: TRBJ2-1; V gene: TRBV20-1; CDR3 protein: CSARDALLAGAYNEQFF; CDR3 DNA: TGCAGTGCTAGAGATGCCCTACTAGCGGGAGCCTACAATGAGCAGTTCTTC
clone size: -; D gene: -; J gene: TRBJ2-4; V gene: TRBV5-1; CDR3 protein: CASRPSRWAKNIQYF; CDR3 DNA: TGCGCCAGCAGACCGTCCCGGTGGGCCAAAAACATTCAGTACTTC
clone size: few; D gene: -; J gene: TRBJ1-1; V gene: TRBV19; CDR3 protein: CASSIRMTDGHEAFF; CDR3 DNA: TGTGCCAGTAGTATACGAATGACGGACGGCCATGAAGCTTTCTTT
clone size: few; D gene: -; J gene: TRBJ2-1; V gene: TRBV7-9; CDR3 protein: CASSWSGVHNEQFF; CDR3 DNA: TGTGCCAGCAGCTGGTCGGGAGTCCACAATGAGCAGTTCTTC
clone size: few; D gene: TRBD2; J gene: TRBJ2-2; V gene: TRBV7-3; CDR3 protein: CASSSNQGLQNTGELFF; CDR3 DNA: TGTGCCAGCAGCTCGAACCAGGGACTACAGAACACCGGGGAGCTGTTTTTT
clone size: -; D gene: TRBD1; J gene: TRBJ1-5; V gene: TRBV5-1; CDR3 protein: CASSRIGGSNQPQHF; CDR3 DNA: TGCGCCAGCAGCCGAATAGGGGGCAGCAATCAGCCCCAGCATTTT
clone size: many; D gene: TRBD2; J gene: TRBJ2-7; V gene: TRBV5-1; CDR3 protein: CASRLAGVDEQYF; CDR3 DNA: TGCGCCAGCAGACTAGCGGGAGTAGACGAGCAGTACTTC
clone size: many; D gene: TRBD1; J gene: TRBJ2-7; V gene: TRBV5-1; CDR3 protein: CASSPTGTYEQYF; CDR3 DNA: TGTGCCAGCAGCCCGACAGGGACCTACGAGCAGTACTTC
clone size: -; D gene: -; J gene: TRBJ2-7; V gene: TRBV29-1; CDR3 protein: CSAGLRLTSSYEQYF; CDR3 DNA: TGCAGCGCCGGATTGAGGCTGACAAGCTCCTACGAGCAGTACTTC